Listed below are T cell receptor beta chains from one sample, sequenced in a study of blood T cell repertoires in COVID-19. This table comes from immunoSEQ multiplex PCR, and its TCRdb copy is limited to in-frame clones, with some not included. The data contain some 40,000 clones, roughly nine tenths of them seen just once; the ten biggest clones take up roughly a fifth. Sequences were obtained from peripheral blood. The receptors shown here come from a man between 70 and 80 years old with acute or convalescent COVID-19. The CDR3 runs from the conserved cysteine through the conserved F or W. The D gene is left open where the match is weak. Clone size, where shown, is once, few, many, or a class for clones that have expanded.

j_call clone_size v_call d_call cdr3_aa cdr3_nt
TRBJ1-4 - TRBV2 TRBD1 CASSGTGFNEKLFF TGTGCCAGCAGTGGGACAGGATTTAATGAAAAACTGTTTTTT
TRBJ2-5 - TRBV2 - CASSEARRGETQYF TGTGCCAGCAGTGAAGCGCGGAGGGGAGAGACCCAGTACTTC
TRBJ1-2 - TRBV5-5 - CASSLGSREDGYTF TGTGCCAGCAGCTTGGGGTCCAGGGAAGATGGCTACACCTTC
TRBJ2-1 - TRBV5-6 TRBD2 CASSPLAGASNEQFF TGTGCCAGCAGCCCTCTAGCGGGAGCCAGCAATGAGCAGTTCTTC
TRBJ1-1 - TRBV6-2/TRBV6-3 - CASSNLTSTEAFF TGTGCCAGCAGTAATCTGACAAGCACTGAAGCTTTCTTT
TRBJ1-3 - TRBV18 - CASSPSTGSGNTIYF TGTGCCAGCTCACCCTCGACAGGCTCTGGAAACACCATATATTTT
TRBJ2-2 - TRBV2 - CASGRRGNTGELFF TGTGCCAGCGGTCGGCGGGGGAACACCGGGGAGCTGTTTTTT
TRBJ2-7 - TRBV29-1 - CSVFGTSYEQYF TGCAGCGTTTTTGGGACATCCTACGAGCAGTACTTC
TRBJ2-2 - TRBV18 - CASSPPAGTGELFF TGTGCCAGCTCACCACCTGCAGGGACCGGGGAGCTGTTTTTT
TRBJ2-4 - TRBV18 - CASCEGDATLAKNIQYF TGTGCCAGCTGCGAGGGGGACGCTACACTAGCCAAAAACATTCAGTACTTC
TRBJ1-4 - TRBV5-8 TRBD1 CASSLFRTGEAREKLFF TGTGCCAGCAGCTTGTTCCGGACAGGGGAGGCGAGGGAAAAACTGTTTTTT
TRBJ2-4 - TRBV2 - CASSETGTKNIQYF TGTGCCAGCAGTGAAACGGGGACCAAAAACATTCAGTACTTC
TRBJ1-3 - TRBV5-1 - CASSLSVQATGNTIYF TGCGCCAGCAGCTTGAGTGTACAGGCAACTGGAAACACCATATATTTT
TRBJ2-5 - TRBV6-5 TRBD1 CASSKRTGSQETQYF TGTGCCAGCAGTAAGCGGACAGGGTCGCAAGAGACCCAGTACTTC
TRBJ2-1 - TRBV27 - CASAHPEAEQFF TGTGCCAGCGCCCATCCCGAGGCTGAGCAGTTCTTC
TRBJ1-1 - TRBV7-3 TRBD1 CASSSLGQPNTEAFF TGTGCCAGCAGCTCACTGGGACAGCCGAACACTGAAGCTTTCTTT
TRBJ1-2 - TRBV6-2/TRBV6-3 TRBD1 CASSYGPGTGDYGYTF TGTGCCAGCAGTTACGGCCCCGGGACAGGGGACTATGGCTACACCTTC
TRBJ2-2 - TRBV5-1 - CASSLGQGGYGELFF TGCGCCAGCAGCTTGGGACAGGGAGGATACGGGGAGCTGTTTTTT
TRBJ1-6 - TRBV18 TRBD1 CASSPWRDSNSPLHF TGTGCCAGCTCACCTTGGCGGGACAGTAATTCACCCCTCCACTTT
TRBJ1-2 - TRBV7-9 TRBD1 CASRTGTGIYTF TGTGCCAGCAGGACCGGGACAGGGATCTACACCTTC
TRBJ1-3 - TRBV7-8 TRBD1 CASSKDRVTSGNTIYF TGTGCCAGCAGCAAGGACAGGGTAACGTCTGGAAACACCATATATTTT
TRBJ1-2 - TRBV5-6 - CASSLALADYGYTF TGTGCCAGCAGCTTGGCCTTGGCGGACTATGGCTACACCTTC
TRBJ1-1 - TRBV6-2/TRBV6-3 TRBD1 CASSLLGQGSTEAFF TGTGCCAGCAGTCTACTGGGACAGGGGAGCACTGAAGCTTTCTTT
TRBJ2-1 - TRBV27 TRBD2 CASSAYGTSGRRNEQFF TGTGCCAGCAGTGCCTACGGGACTAGCGGAAGGAGGAATGAGCAGTTCTTC
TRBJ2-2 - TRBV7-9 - CASSAIQGPGELFF TGTGCCAGCAGCGCAATACAGGGCCCCGGGGAGCTGTTTTTT
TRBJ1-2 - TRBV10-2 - CASSEEGDYGYTF TGCGCCAGCAGTGAAGAGGGCGACTATGGCTACACCTTC
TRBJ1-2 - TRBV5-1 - CASSLAGVENYGYTF TGCGCCAGCAGCTTGGCAGGGGTCGAAAACTATGGCTACACCTTC
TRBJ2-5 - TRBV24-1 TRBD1 CATQGVSETQYF TGTGCCACCCAGGGGGTCTCAGAGACCCAGTACTTC
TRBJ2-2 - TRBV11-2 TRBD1 CASSLGTGTNTGELFF TGTGCCAGCAGCCTCGGGACAGGGACTAACACCGGGGAGCTGTTTTTT
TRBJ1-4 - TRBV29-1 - CSAGGKTNEKLFF TGCAGCGCTGGGGGGAAGACTAATGAAAAACTGTTTTTT
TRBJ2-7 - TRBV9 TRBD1 CASSVGQGTYEQYF TGTGCCAGCAGCGTGGGACAGGGTACCTACGAGCAGTACTTC
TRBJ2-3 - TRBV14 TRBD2 CASSRRSASGSSDTQYF TGTGCCAGCAGCCGACGGTCGGCTAGCGGGAGCTCAGATACGCAGTATTTT
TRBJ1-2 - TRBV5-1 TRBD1 CATARAGGDQGGYTF TGCGCCACCGCGAGGGCAGGGGGAGACCAAGGAGGCTACACCTTC
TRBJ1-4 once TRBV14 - CASSPQTRRLFRPNEKLFF TGTGCCAGCAGCCCACAAACCCGTCGTTTGTTTCGCCCGAATGAAAAACTGTTTTTT
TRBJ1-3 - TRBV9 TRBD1 CASSVADRGGSGNTIYF TGTGCCAGCAGCGTAGCTGACAGGGGGGGCTCTGGAAACACCATATATTTT
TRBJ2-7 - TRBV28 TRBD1 CASSSGTGEVEQYF TGTGCCAGCAGTTCCGGGACAGGGGAGGTCGAGCAGTACTTC
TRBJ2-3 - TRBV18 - CASSPGGVRADTQYF TGTGCCAGCTCACCGGGCGGGGTTCGGGCAGATACGCAGTATTTT
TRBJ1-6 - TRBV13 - CASSLSAHPLHF TGTGCCAGCAGCTTGAGCGCCCATCCCCTCCACTTT
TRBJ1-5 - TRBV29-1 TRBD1 CSVRVEEGQANQPQHF TGCAGCGTCCGCGTCGAAGAGGGACAGGCAAATCAGCCCCAGCATTTT
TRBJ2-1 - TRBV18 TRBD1 CASSPGTGDNEQFF TGTGCCAGCTCCCCCGGGACAGGGGACAATGAGCAGTTCTTC
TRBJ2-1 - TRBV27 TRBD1 CASSLYRGGEQFF TGTGCCAGCAGTTTATACAGGGGCGGTGAGCAGTTCTTC
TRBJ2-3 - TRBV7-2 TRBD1 CASSLPRTGTGTDTQYF TGTGCCAGCAGCTTACCTCGGACAGGGACCGGGACAGATACGCAGTATTTT
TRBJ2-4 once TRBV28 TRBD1 CASQERGQAKNIQYF TGTGCCAGCCAGGAGAGGGGGCAAGCCAAAAACATTCAGTACTTC
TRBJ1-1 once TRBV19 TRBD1 CASSIRGRNTEAFF TGTGCCAGTAGTATTAGGGGGCGGAACACTGAAGCTTTCTTT
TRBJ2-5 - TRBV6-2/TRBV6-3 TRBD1 CASSGTGVQETQYF TGTGCCAGCAGCGGGACAGGGGTTCAAGAGACCCAGTACTTC
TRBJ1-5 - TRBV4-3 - CASSQGPSGPQHF TGCGCCAGCAGCCAAGGACCCAGCGGGCCCCAGCATTTT
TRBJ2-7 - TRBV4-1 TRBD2 CASSQEYGLAGSYEQYF TGCGCCAGCAGCCAAGAATATGGACTAGCGGGATCCTACGAGCAGTACTTC